This T cell receptor (beta chain) was obtained from a study of post-analysis software for immune sequencing data. Study as a whole: Recorded subtypes: relapsing-remitting, secondary progressive, progressive-relapsing; some patients unannotated.

This clonotype was picked up a small number of times. The antigen remains undetermined. Notes on the study in general: Relative to controls, patients with multiple sclerosis showed significantly lower normalized Chao1 diversity. The five TRBV segments detected at higher frequency in patients than in controls included TRBV5-6, TRBV5-1 and TRBV20-1. Batch-matched samples strongly co-clustered by F measure.

This CDR3 spans 12 amino acids. Germline assignment: CDR1 SQVTM and CDR2 ANQGSEA. V lost 4 bases, J lost 9 bases, and 15 bases lay in between. Tagging with unique molecular identifiers was a feature of the TCR beta cDNA libraries. Between roughly 1 and 10 million T cells gave rise to some 520,000 cDNA molecules. TCRdb re-analysed the PCR reads in MiXCR, keeping a single row per CDR3 protein. This sample has roughly 540,000 distinct CDR3 sequences; around 31% occur once, and the top ten carry about 6%. This receptor was taken from a girl aged 2 to 17 with multiple sclerosis. Sequenced: blood. V gene TRBV29-1 combines with J gene TRBJ1-2; D is unresolved. The CDR3 DNA follows: TGCAGCGTTGTCCCAGAAGACCTGAGCTACACCTTC. It encodes CSVVPEDLSYTF. The full variable domain, rest sourced from reference TRBV29-1 and TRBJ1-2, is SAVISQKPSRDICQRGTSLTIQCQVDSQVTMMFWYRQQPGQSLTLIATANQGSEATYESGFVIDKFPISRPNLTFSTLTVSNMSPEDSSIYLCSVVPEDLSYTFGSGTRLTVV.